These 29 T cell receptor beta chains share one sample of origin, sequenced in a study of spatial heterogeneity in lung cancer. Noted time point: sample taken at primary tumor resection. TCRdb re-analysed the 5' RACE reads in MiXCR, keeping a single row per CDR3 protein. The sample includes approximately 44,000 distinct CDR3 sequences, roughly 13% of them seen just once. The material sequenced was PBMCs, taken at surgery. The receptors were gathered from a male donor with early-stage non-small cell lung cancer.

The sample holds a few counts of this clonotype. The chain links TRBV7-2 to TRBJ1-1; D might be TRBD1 (6 bases). The CDR3 runs 15 residues. Per the germline V gene, CDR1 is SGHTA and CDR2 is FQGNSA. V was pared by 5 bases and J by 5 bases, with 18 bases between. The CDR3 here is CASSPTYRVRTEAFF. CDR3 nucleotides: TGTGCCAGCAGCCCCACTTACAGGGTGCGGACTGAAGCTTTCTTT.

This chain joins TRBV10-1 and TRBJ1-1; D remains unclear. The germline V gene encodes CDR1 WNHNN and CDR2 SYGVQD (reference sequence). CDR3 length: 11 amino acids. Trimming shortened V by 5 bases and J by 7 bases, and 8 bases separated the two germline ends. For the CDR3, the DNA is TGCGCCAGCAGTCTTGGGCGTGAAGCTTTCTTT. Translation: CASSLGREAFF.

This clonotype was observed a handful of times. The V gene is TRBV19, the J gene TRBJ2-1, with D possibly matching TRBD1 (6 bases). This CDR3 is built from 15 residues. The V and J ends lost 9 bases and 4 bases respectively, with 19 bases between them. CDR1 and CDR2 from the germline V gene are LNHDA and SQIVND (reference sequence). CDR3 coding DNA: TGTGCCAGCGCTTGGGGCAGGGGAGATTACAATGAGCAGTTCTTC. Translated, it gives CASAWGRGDYNEQFF.

The sample holds many counts of this clonotype. The V call is TRBV29-1, the J call TRBJ1-1, with D possibly TRBD1 on 6 matching bases. Trimming removed 3 bases from V and 1 base from J, with 15 bases in between. The CDR3 is made up of 15 amino acids. Germline V CDR1 and CDR2: SQVTM, ANQGSEA. Here the CDR3 reads CSVEGGGPENTEAFF. Written as DNA, the CDR3 is TGCAGCGTTGAGGGGGGCGGACCCGAGAACACTGAAGCTTTCTTT.

The V gene is TRBV29-1, the J gene TRBJ2-7; D gene ambiguous. Germline CDR1 SQVTM, CDR2 ANQGSEA. Trimming pared 4 bases from V and 6 bases from J, leaving 10 bases between. This CDR3 is 11 amino acids long. The chain's CDR3 is CSVGEGPEQYF. The CDR3 nucleotides are TGCAGCGTTGGGGAAGGACCCGAGCAGTACTTC.

The genes are TRBV12-3 or TRBV12-4 and TRBJ2-1; TRBD1 agrees at 7 bases. J lost 11 bases, V lost 7 bases, and 17 bases had no gene match. The CDR3 has 15 residues. The CDR3 region has the DNA TGTGCCAGCACCTGGACCACAGGGGCCCCTAACAAGCAGTTCTTC. Translated, it gives CASTWTTGAPNKQFF.

V is TRBV12-3 or TRBV12-4 and J is TRBJ1-2; D is possibly TRBD1 (5 bases). V was clipped by 8 bases and J by 3 bases, with 10 bases between them. This CDR3 spans 12 amino acids. The CDR3 DNA reads as TGTGCCAGCCGGGACGGATACTATGGCTACACCTTC. Its translation: CASRDGYYGYTF.

This clonotype was counted at least ten times. J is TRBJ1-4 and V is TRBV5-1; 8 bases are a match to TRBD1. The J segment lost 6 bases and the V segment lost 3 bases, leaving 4 bases of the junction unmatched. Germline assignment: CDR1 SGHRS and CDR2 YFSETQ. The CDR3 has 14 amino acids. CDR3 DNA sequence: TGCGCCAGCAGCTCGTTGACAGGGGATGAAAAACTGTTTTTT. Translation: CASSSLTGDEKLFF.

The table lists this clonotype with many counts. The J gene is TRBJ2-1, the V gene TRBV20-1, with 13 bases lining up with TRBD2. Germline assignment: CDR1 DFQATT and CDR2 SNEGSKA (reference sequence). The ends lost 0 bases at V and 7 bases at J; junction bases unmatched: 9. This CDR3 is 17 amino acids long. Here the CDR3 reads CSARDPRTSGSRNEQFF. CDR3 in DNA: TGCAGTGCTAGAGACCCTCGGACTAGCGGGAGCAGGAATGAGCAGTTCTTC.

V usage is TRBV10-3 and J usage is TRBJ2-1; D unresolved. Germline V gene lookup returns CDR1 ENHRY and CDR2 SYGVKD. The CDR3 is 15 residues long. V gave up 0 bases and J gave up 7 bases, with 13 bases separating them. The CDR3: CAISESTRGSNEQFF. CDR3 nucleotide sequence: TGTGCCATCAGTGAGTCGACCCGCGGCTCGAATGAGCAGTTCTTC.

In its sample, this clonotype was seen a few times. The chain has TRBV6-2 or TRBV6-3 and TRBJ1-6; perhaps TRBD1 as D (5 bases). Per the germline V gene, CDR1 is MNHEY and CDR2 is SVGEGT. Trimming removed 6 bases from V and 14 bases from J, with 23 bases in between. CDR3 length equals 15 residues. The CDR3: CASSPVGGAPQALHF. The CDR3 DNA sequence: TGTGCCAGCAGCCCGGTGGGAGGGGCACCTCAAGCCCTCCACTTT.

This clonotype was observed a handful of times. The rearrangement joins TRBV24-1 to TRBJ2-3; 7 bases map to TRBD1. Unmatched junction bases numbered 11, after V lost 3 bases and J lost 6 bases. The CDR3 totals 16 residues. Germline V gene sequence: CDR1 KGHDR, CDR2 SFDVKD. This chain's CDR3 is CATSDPRQGGLDTQYF. CDR3 coding DNA: TGTGCCACCAGTGATCCGAGACAGGGTGGTCTGGATACGCAGTATTTT.

A few counts support this clonotype. CDR3 amino acids: CASSLGHDQETQYF. CDR3 nucleotides: TGTGCCAGCAGCTTAGGACATGACCAAGAGACCCAGTACTTC. The rearrangement uses TRBV7-6 and TRBJ2-5; D remains unclear. The CDR3 totals 14 residues. CDR1 SGHVS and CDR2 FNYEAQ come from the germline V gene. The V gene lost 1 base and the J gene lost 0 bases, with 6 bases spanning the gap.

With regard to this clonotype: Possible read error: a much larger clone is one base away. The chain uses TRBV20-1 and TRBJ2-6; a weak D match, TRBD2 (5 bases). Germline CDR1 DFQATT, CDR2 SNEGSKA (reference sequence). V lost 8 bases and J 0 bases, leaving 20 bases between the germline ends. The CDR3 has 17 residues. For the CDR3, the DNA is TGCAGTACTCCCCCGAGAGGGTTCTCCTCTGGGGCCAACGTCCTGACTTTC. Translation gives CSTPPRGFSSGANVLTF.

In its sample, this clonotype was seen a few times. As DNA, the CDR3 is TGCGCCAGCAGCATATCCGCAGGGTTACAAGGGAACATTCAGTACTTC. Amino acid sequence: CASSISAGLQGNIQYF. The chain recombines TRBV5-1 with TRBJ2-4; D is perhaps TRBD1 (5 bases). The CDR3 length is 16 residues. The ends were cut back, 4 bases at V and 7 bases at J, with 21 bases in the middle. Looked up from germline, CDR1 is SGHRS and CDR2 is YFSETQ.

This chain links TRBV19 with TRBJ2-2; D uncertain. Germline CDR1 LNHDA, CDR2 SQIVND (reference sequence). V lost 3 bases and J 7 bases, leaving 12 bases between the germline ends. The CDR3 sequence is 14 residues long. CDR3 amino acids: CASSISGLDGELFF. Written as DNA, the CDR3 is TGTGCCAGTAGTATCTCGGGTCTTGACGGGGAGCTGTTTTTT.

This clonotype was seen only a few times. The gene calls are TRBV27 and TRBJ1-1; no firm D call. V shed 6 bases and J shed 1 base, with 12 bases lying between them. The CDR3 has 14 amino acids. Germline loops: CDR1 MNHEY, CDR2 SMNVEV (reference sequence). Here the CDR3 DNA reads TGTGCCAGCAGCTATAGCCGACAGAACACTGAAGCTTTCTTT. Encoded protein: CASSYSRQNTEAFF.

V gene TRBV29-1 combines with J gene TRBJ2-3, with D hard to call. The CDR3 runs to 13 residues. The V gene's germline CDR1 is SQVTM and CDR2 ANQGSEA. V gave up 4 bases and J gave up 6 bases, with 14 bases separating them. The CDR3 protein is CSVVRWVVDTQYF. CDR3 DNA sequence: TGCAGCGTTGTGCGTTGGGTTGTGGATACGCAGTATTTT.

This clonotype was observed at least ten times. Here the CDR3 DNA reads TGTGCCAGCAAGGCCGGGGAAAGCAATCAGCCCCAGCATTTT. This codes for CASKAGESNQPQHF. This rearrangement joins TRBV6-1 to TRBJ1-5; no clear D. Looked up from germline, CDR1 is MNHNS and CDR2 is SASEGT. Trimming took 7 bases from V and 1 from J, leaving 11 bases between them. The CDR3 covers 14 residues.

This clonotype has ten or more counts. The V and J genes are TRBV29-1 and TRBJ2-5, with D possibly being TRBD1 (7 bases). The germline gives CDR1 SQVTM, CDR2 ANQGSEA. This CDR3 has 13 amino acids. V lost 4 bases and J 2 bases, leaving 11 bases between the germline ends. CDR3 sequence reads: CSVGQGGQETQYF. The CDR3 DNA follows: TGCAGCGTTGGACAGGGAGGACAAGAGACCCAGTACTTC.

This chain joins TRBV2 and TRBJ1-2; D possibly corresponds to TRBD1 (6 bases). This CDR3 is 14 amino acids long. The V gene's germline CDR1 is SNHLY and CDR2 FYNNEI. V shed 3 bases and J shed 3 bases, with 11 bases lying between them. The CDR3 sequence is CASSEGYRDYGYTF. The CDR3 DNA is TGTGCCAGCAGTGAGGGTTACAGGGACTATGGCTACACCTTC.

This clonotype was counted ten times or more. The chain employs TRBV5-1 and TRBJ2-5; D is perhaps TRBD1 (6 bases). Germline loops: CDR1 SGHRS, CDR2 YFSETQ. V was trimmed by 3 bases and J by 4 bases, leaving 13 bases between them. The CDR3 runs to 14 residues. Here the CDR3 DNA reads TGCGCCAGCAGCTCTGGACAGACCCTAGAGACCCAGTACTTC. It yields the protein CASSSGQTLETQYF.

The V and J genes are TRBV7-2 and TRBJ2-7; maybe TRBD2 (6 bases). Trimming pared 0 bases from V and 7 bases from J, leaving 22 bases between. Per the germline V gene, CDR1 is SGHTA and CDR2 is FQGNSA. The CDR3 extends over 17 amino acids. CDR3 loop: CASSLAGSRGLRREQYF. The CDR3 bases are TGTGCCAGCAGCTTAGCGGGATCGCGGGGCCTACGTAGGGAGCAGTACTTC.

V and J are TRBV7-9 and TRBJ1-6; 8 nucleotides agree with TRBD1. CDR3 length equals 14 residues. Germline V lookup: CDR1 SEHNR, CDR2 FQNEAQ (reference sequence). The V and J ends lost 5 bases and 7 bases, in that order; junction bases with no gene match: 4. The CDR3 nucleotides read TGTGCCAGCAGCCCCGACAGGGGAAATTCACCCCTCCACTTT. As protein: CASSPDRGNSPLHF.

This clonotype was seen at least ten times. The CDR3 loop reads CSVAGQYNQPQHF. The CDR3 nucleotides are TGCAGCGTTGCGGGACAGTACAATCAGCCCCAGCATTTT. This chain joins TRBV29-1 and TRBJ1-5; 7 nucleotides line up with TRBD1. With V trimmed by 4 bases and J by 3 bases, 3 bases remained unmatched. This CDR3 has 13 amino acids. Germline CDR1 SQVTM, CDR2 ANQGSEA.

This clonotype came up many times. This sequence joins TRBV27 and TRBJ2-7; D not certain. The CDR3 is 11 amino acids. V shed 4 bases and J shed 7 bases, with 8 bases lying between them. CDR1 is MNHEY, CDR2 SMNVEV, per germline (reference sequence). Here the CDR3 DNA reads TGTGCCAGCAGTTGGGGTAGAGAGCAGTACTTC. Protein: CASSWGREQYF.

V is TRBV6-1 and J is TRBJ2-7; D not resolved. V gave up 6 bases and J gave up 3 bases, with 15 bases separating them. The length of the CDR3 is 14 residues. Germline lookup yields CDR1 MNHNS and CDR2 SASEGT. CDR3 bases: TGTGCCAGCAGGAAAGAAATAAATGTCTACGAGCAGTACTTC. Amino acids: CASRKEINVYEQYF.

The V gene is TRBV7-6, the J gene TRBJ2-3; 9 nucleotides match TRBD2. Germline V lookup: CDR1 SGHVS, CDR2 FNYEAQ. This CDR3 region has 15 residues. The trim removed 1 base at V and 3 bases at J, leaving 2 bases unmatched. The CDR3, as DNA: TGTGCCAGCAGCTTAGTGGCGGGGGGGACAGATACGCAGTATTTT. Its translation: CASSLVAGGTDTQYF.

J is TRBJ1-1 and V is TRBV29-1; TRBD1 matches at 11 bases. V was clipped by 5 bases and J by 5 bases; unmatched bases: 7. The germline CDR1 and CDR2 sequences are SQVTM and ANQGSEA. This CDR3 spans 14 amino acids. The CDR3 reads CSVLRGTGGTEAFF. CDR3 nucleotide sequence: TGCAGCGTTTTAAGAGGGACAGGGGGAACTGAAGCTTTCTTT.